The next 26 T cell receptor beta chains were all read from a single sample in a study of cytomegalovirus exposure and HLA in healthy donors (dated by TCRdb to the late 2010s). The method behind the library was the immunoSEQ multiplex PCR assay. The multiplex PCR relied on a mix of 60 forward primers for TCR Vbeta segments and 13 reverse primers for TCR Jbeta segments. The immuneACCESS repertoire file appears here via TCRdb, limited to in-frame rearrangements. These files lack a portion of the clones; in checked studies, under half of the deficit traces to unresolved V genes, and the cause of the others is not known. In all, the sample holds 100,000 to 150,000 clones, and less than 80% of those were seen once. The leading ten clones occupy 5.5% to 8.5% of the sample. Sequencing used PBMCs. The origin of the receptors is a man in his forties or fifties in good health and CMV-seropositive.

This clone came up a few times. This chain connects TRBV6-1 to TRBJ1-6, with a tentative D call TRBD1 (6 bases). V gave up 3 bases and J gave up 10 bases, with 13 bases separating them. The V gene's germline CDR1 is MNHNS and CDR2 SASEGT. The CDR3 extends over 14 amino acids. The CDR3 loop reads CASSEDSRGSPLHF. DNA of the CDR3: TGTGCCAGCAGTGAGGACAGTAGAGGATCACCCCTCCACTTT.

V is TRBV28 and J is TRBJ1-3, with 9 bases identical to TRBD1. The germline V gene encodes CDR1 MDHEN and CDR2 SYDVKM. The ends lost 3 bases at V and 2 bases at J; junction bases unmatched: 5. The CDR3 runs to 16 residues. The CDR3 sequence is CASSFGGTGTGNTIYF. The CDR3, as DNA: TGTGCCAGCAGTTTCGGGGGGACAGGGACTGGAAACACCATATATTTT.

The rearrangement links TRBV5-1 to TRBJ2-3; D may be TRBD1 (6 bases). The CDR3 runs to 15 residues. Germline V CDR1 and CDR2: SGHRS, YFSETQ. Trimming pared 4 bases from V and 2 bases from J, leaving 14 bases between. In nucleotides, the CDR3 is TGCGCCAGCAGCCCCGGACAGACACCCACAGATACGCAGTATTTT. Its translation: CASSPGQTPTDTQYF.

The chain has TRBV15 and TRBJ1-1; the D gene is possibly TRBD1 (6 bases). Per the germline V gene, CDR1 is LNHNV and CDR2 is YYDKDF (reference sequence). V was cut by 9 bases and J by 5 bases, with 22 bases left in between. This CDR3 comprises 15 residues. The CDR3 DNA sequence: TGTGCCACTGTTTTAGACAGGCATAGGGGGACTGAAGCTTTCTTT. Translation: CATVLDRHRGTEAFF.

The V call is TRBV4-2, the J call TRBJ2-7, with 9 positions matching TRBD1. The CDR3 sequence is 15 residues long. V was clipped by 0 bases and J by 3 bases; unmatched bases: 3. CDR1 LGHNA and CDR2 YNFKEQ come from the germline V gene. This CDR3 is CASSQEGTGHYEQYF. CDR3 nucleotide sequence: TGTGCCAGCAGCCAAGAGGGGACAGGGCACTACGAGCAGTACTTC.

This chain links TRBV30 with TRBJ2-2; 9 bases align to TRBD2. The germline CDR1 and CDR2 sequences are GTSNPN and SVGIG (reference sequence). V dropped 4 bases and J dropped 1; count of bases not matched to a gene: 1. CDR3 length equals 14 residues. DNA for the CDR3: TGTGCCTGGAAGACTAGCGGGAACACCGGGGAGCTGTTTTTT. Translating it yields CAWKTSGNTGELFF.

This chain uses TRBV5-1 with TRBJ2-5; 9 positions agree with TRBD1. The CDR3 covers 13 residues. V lost 3 bases to trimming and J lost 11 bases; unmatched junction nucleotides: 8. The germline V gene has CDR1 SGHRS and CDR2 YFSETQ. The CDR3: CASSYQTGTGQYF. In DNA, the CDR3 is TGCGCCAGCAGCTACCAAACCGGGACAGGGCAGTACTTC.

A single count supports this clone. This chain links TRBV7-6 with TRBJ2-7; the D is unclear. V gave up 1 base and J gave up 3 bases, with 10 bases separating them. CDR3 length: 14 residues. Germline CDR1 reads SGHVS; CDR2 reads FNYEAQ. The CDR3 reads CASSLVPGNYEQYF. Written as DNA, the CDR3 is TGTGCCAGCAGCTTAGTGCCCGGTAACTACGAGCAGTACTTC.

This chain uses TRBV27 with TRBJ2-1; 8 bases match TRBD2. This CDR3 region has 15 residues. With 2 bases clipped from V and 7 bases from J, the junction kept 7 bases outside the gene matches. Germline CDR1 MNHEY, CDR2 SMNVEV (reference sequence). As DNA, the CDR3 is TGTGCCAGCAGTTTAGACGGGGGGGCCATAAATGAGCAGTTCTTC. This encodes CASSLDGGAINEQFF.

The chain recombines TRBV5-1 with TRBJ2-3, with 12 bases aligning to TRBD2. V shed 4 bases and J 0 bases; nucleotides not matched to a gene: 3. The CDR3 loop spans 16 amino acids. CDR1 SGHRS and CDR2 YFSETQ come from the germline V gene. The CDR3 DNA reads as TGCGCCAGCAGCCCAGGACTAGCGGGAAGCACAGATACGCAGTATTTT. It specifies CASSPGLAGSTDTQYF. The full variable domain, completed using reference TRBV5-1 and TRBJ2-3, is KAGVTQTPRYLIKTRGQQVTLSCSPISGHRSVSWYQQTPGQGLQFLFEYFSETQRNKGNFPGRFSGRQFSNSRSEMNVSTLELGDSALYLCASSPGLAGSTDTQYFGPGTRLTVL.

The chain carries TRBV14 and TRBJ1-6, with TRBD1 matching 7 bases. From germline, CDR1 is SGHDN and CDR2 FVKESK. The CDR3 has 16 residues. V lost 4 bases, J lost 9 bases, and 12 bases stayed unmatched. The CDR3 DNA sequence: TGTGCCAGCAGCCGCTCAGGGGGGACCATGGGTTCACCCCTCCACTTT. This gives the protein CASSRSGGTMGSPLHF.

The rearrangement joins TRBV9 to TRBJ1-2; D perhaps matches TRBD1 (6 bases). Germline CDR1 and CDR2: SGDLS and YYNGEE. Trimming removed 2 bases from V and 6 bases from J, with 11 bases in between. The CDR3 covers 13 residues. CDR3 nucleotides: TGTGCCAGCAGCGTCCAGGGGCGCGATGGCTACACCTTC. Amino acid sequence: CASSVQGRDGYTF.

CDR3 residues: CASRTSGSASYNEQFF. The CDR3 nucleotides are TGTGCCAGCAGAACTTCAGGTTCTGCGTCCTACAATGAGCAGTTCTTC. The J gene is TRBJ2-1, the V gene TRBV28; no firm D call. Trimming removed 6 bases at V and 1 base at J, with 16 bases between. Germline-derived CDR1 and CDR2 are MDHEN and SYDVKM. The CDR3 totals 16 residues.

The gene calls are TRBV11-3 and TRBJ2-1, with TRBD2 identical over 9 bases. The CDR3 length is 15 residues. Germline-derived CDR1 and CDR2 are SGHNT and YENEEA. V trimming: 0 bases; J trimming: 3 bases; junction bases outside the gene matches: 0. This chain's CDR3 is CASSLETSGYNEQFF. The CDR3, as DNA: TGTGCCAGCAGCTTAGAGACTAGCGGCTACAATGAGCAGTTCTTC.

The J gene is TRBJ2-7, the V gene TRBV5-8; 10 bases are a match to TRBD2. The germline V gene has CDR1 SGHTS and CDR2 YDEGEE. V lost 3 bases to trimming and J lost 11 bases; unmatched junction nucleotides: 5. This CDR3 has 12 amino acids. CDR3 residues: CASSSTSGLEYF. CDR3 nucleotides: TGTGCCAGCAGCTCGACTAGCGGGTTAGAGTACTTC.

The table lists this clone with a count of one. An end of the junction does not agree with germline; a read error may underlie this. The chain has TRBV7-9 and TRBJ1-2; 9 bases fit TRBD1. Germline V gene data show CDR1 as SEHNR and CDR2 as FQNEAQ (reference sequence). The CDR3 contains 17 residues. CDR3 amino acids: CSSSLTKTGGAEYGYTF. The CDR3 region has the DNA TGTTCCAGCAGCTTGACTAAAACAGGGGGCGCAGAATATGGCTACACCTTC.

The CDR3 DNA is TGTGCCAGCAGCCTAAGGACTCTTCACACTGAAGCTTTCTTT. Translated, it gives CASSLRTLHTEAFF. The chain joins TRBV5-8 to TRBJ1-1; no definite D call. CDR1 is SGHTS and CDR2 is YDEGEE in the germline V gene. The CDR3 length is 14 residues. Trimming cost V 4 bases and J 3 bases, with 13 bases left between them.

The gene calls are TRBV19 and TRBJ1-1, with 9 bases matching TRBD1. This CDR3 spans 15 amino acids. The V and J ends lost 6 bases and 4 bases, in that order; junction bases with no gene match: 9. CDR1 and CDR2 from the germline V gene are LNHDA and SQIVND (reference sequence). This chain's CDR3 is CASRDRGPHGTEAFF. The CDR3 DNA is TGTGCCAGTAGGGACAGGGGCCCCCACGGCACTGAAGCTTTCTTT. The entire variable domain, with the rest obtained from reference TRBV19 and TRBJ1-1, is as follows: DGGITQSPKYLFRKEGQNVTLSCEQNLNHDAMYWYRQDPGQGLRLIYYSQIVNDFQKGDIAEGYSVSREKKESFPLTVTSAQKNPTAFYLCASRDRGPHGTEAFFGQGTRLTVV.

The chain combines TRBV2 with TRBJ2-3, with TRBD1 as a possible D gene (6 bases). The germline V gene has CDR1 SNHLY and CDR2 FYNNEI. This CDR3 has 14 residues. V dropped 3 bases and J dropped 3 bases, with 10 bases sitting between them. CDR3: CASSDLRGTDTQYF. The CDR3 nucleotides read TGTGCCAGCAGTGATCTAAGGGGGACAGATACGCAGTATTTT. Drawing the rest from reference TRBV2 and TRBJ2-3, the complete variable domain is EPEVTQTPSHQVTQMGQEVILRCVPISNHLYFYWYRQILGQKVEFLVSFYNNEISEKSEIFDDQFSVERPDGSNFTLKIRSTKLEDSAMYFCASSDLRGTDTQYFGPGTRLTVL.

The count of this clone is one. The chain couples TRBV28 to TRBJ1-2; D is perhaps TRBD1 (5 bases). The CDR3 has 13 residues. Trimming removed 11 bases at V and 0 bases at J, with 13 bases between. The germline V gene encodes CDR1 MDHEN and CDR2 SYDVKM. Here the CDR3 reads CAGAPAANYGYTF. DNA of the CDR3: TGTGCCGGGGCTCCGGCAGCTAACTATGGCTACACCTTC.

This clone was observed a handful of times. This chain connects TRBV6-1 to TRBJ2-7; D gene unclear. This CDR3 contains 12 residues. The germline CDR1 and CDR2 sequences are MNHNS and SASEGT. The ends were cut back, 6 bases at V and 0 bases at J, with 6 bases in the middle. The CDR3 DNA reads TGTGCCAGCAGGACAACCTCCTACGAGCAGTACTTC. Protein product: CASRTTSYEQYF.

The chain links TRBV15 to TRBJ2-1; unclear D gene. Germline V CDR1 and CDR2: LNHNV, YYDKDF (reference sequence). CDR3 length equals 13 residues. V was cut by 0 bases and J by 9 bases, with 9 bases left in between. CDR3 nucleotide sequence: TGTGCCACCAGCAGAGATCTGGGCGCTGAGCAGTTCTTC. Its translation: CATSRDLGAEQFF.

The rearrangement uses TRBV4-1 and TRBJ2-7, with D maybe TRBD2 (6 bases). Germline lookup yields CDR1 MGHRA and CDR2 YSYEKL. Trimming pared 4 bases from V and 5 bases from J, leaving 15 bases between. The CDR3 is 14 amino acids. CDR3 nucleotide sequence: TGCGCCAGCAGCCGGGCGGGACCGATCCACGAGCAGTACTTC. It encodes CASSRAGPIHEQYF.

Details on this clone: The junction and the germline gene differ at one end; a read error may be behind it. The chain is built from TRBV7-9 and TRBJ2-2; D uncertain. Per the germline V gene, CDR1 is SEHNR and CDR2 is FQNEAQ (reference sequence). The CDR3 has 18 amino acids. The CDR3 here is CSSSTDGMRLWHTGELFF. CDR3 DNA sequence: TGTTCCAGCAGCACCGACGGTATGAGGCTGTGGCACACCGGGGAGCTGTTTTTT.

The V call is TRBV9, the J call TRBJ1-4, with D unresolved. The CDR3 extends over 16 amino acids. V was cut by 3 bases and J by 7 bases, with 19 bases left in between. Germline-derived CDR1 and CDR2 are SGDLS and YYNGEE. The CDR3 is CASSAPGLGAGEKLFF. As DNA, the CDR3 is TGTGCCAGCAGCGCCCCGGGGTTGGGCGCGGGTGAAAAACTGTTTTTT.

The chain combines TRBV19 with TRBJ1-5; D remains ambiguous. V lost 4 bases and J lost 2, with 18 bases in between. CDR1 and CDR2 (germline): LNHDA, SQIVND (reference sequence). The CDR3 extends over 17 amino acids. CDR3 region: CASSTLGVGRGNQPQHF. The CDR3 nucleotides read TGTGCCAGTAGTACCTTGGGAGTAGGCCGGGGCAATCAGCCCCAGCATTTT.